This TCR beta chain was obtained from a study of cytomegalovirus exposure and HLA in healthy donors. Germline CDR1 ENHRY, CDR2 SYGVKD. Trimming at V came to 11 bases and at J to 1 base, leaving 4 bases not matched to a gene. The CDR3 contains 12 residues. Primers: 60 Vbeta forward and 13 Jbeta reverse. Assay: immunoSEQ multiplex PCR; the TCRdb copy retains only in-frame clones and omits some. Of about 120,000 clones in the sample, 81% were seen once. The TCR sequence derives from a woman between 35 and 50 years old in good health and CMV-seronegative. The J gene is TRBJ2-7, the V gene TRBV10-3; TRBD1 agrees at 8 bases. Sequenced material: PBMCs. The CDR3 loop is CAARDRSYEQYF. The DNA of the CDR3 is TGTGCCGCCCGGGACAGGTCCTACGAGCAGTACTTC.